The clone carrying this T cell receptor (beta chain) was seen many times. Antigen: not known. Template material for amplifying TCR beta CDR3 regions consisted of RNA transcripts. RT-PCR in the first round (using the HTBI primer set) targeted the TCR CDR3. TCRdb itself ran the multiplex PCR reads through MiXCR, one entry per CDR3 protein. Of roughly 300,000 distinct CDR3 sequences in the sample, less than 30% were seen once. The data belong to a study of T cells in Graves' hyperthyroidism and ophthalmopathy. The overall study: Before treatment of any kind, peripheral blood was taken at initial diagnosis. Study-level results: Most clonotypes that expanded in the thyroid above 0.001 also showed up in blood.

The clonotype comes from a man in his forties with Graves' hyperthyroidism that later progressed to Graves' ophthalmopathy. Material for sequencing was blood.

The CDR3 nucleotides are TGTGCCAGCAAAAATAGCAATCAGCCCCAGCATTTT. It specifies CASKNSNQPQHF. The rearrangement joins TRBV2 to TRBJ1-5; D is ambiguous. Germline CDR1 SNHLY, CDR2 FYNNEI. CDR3 length equals 12 residues. Trimming pared 7 bases from V and 0 bases from J, leaving 4 bases between.